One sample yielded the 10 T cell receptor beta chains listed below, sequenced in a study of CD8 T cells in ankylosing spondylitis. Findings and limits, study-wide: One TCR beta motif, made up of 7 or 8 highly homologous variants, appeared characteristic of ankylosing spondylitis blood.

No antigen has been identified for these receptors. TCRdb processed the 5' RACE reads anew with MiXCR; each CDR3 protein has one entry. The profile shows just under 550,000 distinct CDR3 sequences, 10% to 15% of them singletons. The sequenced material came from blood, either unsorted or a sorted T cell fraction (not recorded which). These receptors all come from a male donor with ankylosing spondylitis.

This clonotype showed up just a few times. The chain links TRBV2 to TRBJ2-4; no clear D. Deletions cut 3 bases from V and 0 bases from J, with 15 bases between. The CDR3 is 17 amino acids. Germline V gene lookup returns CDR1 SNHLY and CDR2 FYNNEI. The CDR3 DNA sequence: TGTGCCAGCAGTGACTACTACCACCTACTAGCCAAAAACATTCAGTACTTC. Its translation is CASSDYYHLLAKNIQYF.

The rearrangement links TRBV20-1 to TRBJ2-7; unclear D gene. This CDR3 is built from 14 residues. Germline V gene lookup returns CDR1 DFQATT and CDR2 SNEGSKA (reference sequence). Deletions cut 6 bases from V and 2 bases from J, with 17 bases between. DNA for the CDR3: TGCAGTGCGGGGAAGGACGGAATAACCTACGAGCAGTACTTC. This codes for CSAGKDGITYEQYF.

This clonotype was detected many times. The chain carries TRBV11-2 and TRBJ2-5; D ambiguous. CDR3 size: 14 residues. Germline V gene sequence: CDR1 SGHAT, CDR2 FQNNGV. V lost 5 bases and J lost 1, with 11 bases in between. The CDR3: CASSRREIQETQYF. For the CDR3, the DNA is TGTGCCAGCAGCCGGCGAGAGATCCAAGAGACCCAGTACTTC.

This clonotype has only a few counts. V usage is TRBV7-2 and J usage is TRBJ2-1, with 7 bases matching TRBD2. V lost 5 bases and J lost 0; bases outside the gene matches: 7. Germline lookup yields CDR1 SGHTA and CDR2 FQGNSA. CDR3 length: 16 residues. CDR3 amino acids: CASSPAGISSYNEQFF. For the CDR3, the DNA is TGTGCCAGCAGCCCAGCGGGGATTAGCTCCTACAATGAGCAGTTCTTC.

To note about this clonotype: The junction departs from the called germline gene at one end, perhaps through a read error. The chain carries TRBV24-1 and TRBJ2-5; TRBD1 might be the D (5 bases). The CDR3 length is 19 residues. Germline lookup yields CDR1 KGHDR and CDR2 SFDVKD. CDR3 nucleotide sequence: TGTGCCTCCAGTGATTTGCATGGGTCGATGACAGCAGTACAAGAGACCCAGTACTTC. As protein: CASSDLHGSMTAVQETQYF.

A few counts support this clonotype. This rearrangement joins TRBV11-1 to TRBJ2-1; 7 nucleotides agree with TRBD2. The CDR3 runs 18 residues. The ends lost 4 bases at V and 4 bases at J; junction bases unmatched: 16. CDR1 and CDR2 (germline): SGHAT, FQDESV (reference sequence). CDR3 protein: CASSSLPLAGALYNEQFF. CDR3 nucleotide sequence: TGTGCCAGCAGCTCCCTCCCCCTGGCGGGAGCCCTGTACAATGAGCAGTTCTTC.

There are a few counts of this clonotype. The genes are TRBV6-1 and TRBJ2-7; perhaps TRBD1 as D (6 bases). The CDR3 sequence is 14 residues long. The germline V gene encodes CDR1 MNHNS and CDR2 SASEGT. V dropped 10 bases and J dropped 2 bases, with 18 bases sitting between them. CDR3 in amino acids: CAISPGTLTYEQYF. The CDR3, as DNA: TGTGCCATCAGCCCCGGGACACTAACCTACGAGCAGTACTTC.

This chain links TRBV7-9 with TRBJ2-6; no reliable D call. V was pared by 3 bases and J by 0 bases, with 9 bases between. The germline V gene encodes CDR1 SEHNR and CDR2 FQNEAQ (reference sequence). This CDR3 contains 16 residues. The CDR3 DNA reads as TGTGCCAGCAGCTTGGGTGTCACCTCTGGGGCCAACGTCCTGACTTTC. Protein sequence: CASSLGVTSGANVLTF. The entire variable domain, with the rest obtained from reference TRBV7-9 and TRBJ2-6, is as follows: DTGVSQNPRHKITKRGQNVTFRCDPISEHNRLYWYRQTLGQGPEFLTYFQNEAQLEKSRLLSDRFSAERPKGSFSTLEIQRTEQGDSAMYLCASSLGVTSGANVLTFGAGSRLTVL.

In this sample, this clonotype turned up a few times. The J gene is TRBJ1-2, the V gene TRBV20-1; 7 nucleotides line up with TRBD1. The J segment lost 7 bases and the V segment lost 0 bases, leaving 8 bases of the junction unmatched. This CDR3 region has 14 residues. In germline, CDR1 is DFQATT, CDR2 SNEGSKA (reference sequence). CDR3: CSARDPDRVPGYTF. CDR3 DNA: TGCAGTGCTAGAGATCCCGACAGGGTCCCTGGCTACACCTTC.

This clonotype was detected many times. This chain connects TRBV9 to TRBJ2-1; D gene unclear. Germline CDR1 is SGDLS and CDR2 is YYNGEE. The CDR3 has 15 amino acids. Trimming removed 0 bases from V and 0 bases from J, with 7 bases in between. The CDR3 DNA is TGTGCCAGCAGCGTAGCCCCGAGCTCCTACAATGAGCAGTTCTTC. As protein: CASSVAPSSYNEQFF.